By share, the clone carrying this TCR beta chain counts as medium-sized. The data belong to a study of graft-versus-host responses after intestinal transplantation. Using immunoSEQ multiplex PCR, the repertoire was profiled, and TCRdb retains in-frame clones only, with some absent. This sample carries 9,900 or so clones, roughly 26% of them seen once, and the ten largest clones take more than 5.5%. The V segment lost 0 bases and the J segment 3 bases; nucleotides outside the gene matches: 6. Per the germline V gene, CDR1 is LGHNA and CDR2 is YNFKEQ. The CDR3 has 16 residues. The authors plated 200,000 CFSE-labeled responder cells with 200,000 irradiated, violet-dye-labeled stimulator cells.

V usage is TRBV4-2 and J usage is TRBJ2-7; 9 nucleotides match TRBD1. Sequences were derived from alloreactive CD8+ T cells from a mixed lymphocyte reaction culture, sampled before intestinal transplant. The subset here: CFSE-low proliferating T cells sorted from approximately six-day pre-transplant mixed lymphocyte reaction (GvH or HvG direction). The TCR sequence derives from a human patient who received an intestinal transplant. CDR3 coding DNA: TGTGCCAGCAGCCAAGATATCGGGACAGGGTTCTACGAGCAGTACTTC. It translates to CASSQDIGTGFYEQYF.